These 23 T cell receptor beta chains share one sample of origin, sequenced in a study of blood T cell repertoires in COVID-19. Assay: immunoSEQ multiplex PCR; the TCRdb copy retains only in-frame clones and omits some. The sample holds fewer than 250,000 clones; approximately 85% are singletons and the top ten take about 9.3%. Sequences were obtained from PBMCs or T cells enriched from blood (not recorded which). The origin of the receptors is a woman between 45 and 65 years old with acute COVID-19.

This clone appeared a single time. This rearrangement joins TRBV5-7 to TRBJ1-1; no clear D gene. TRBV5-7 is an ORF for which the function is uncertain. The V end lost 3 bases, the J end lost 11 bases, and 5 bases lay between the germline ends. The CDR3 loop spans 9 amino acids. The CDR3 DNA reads TGTGCCAGCAGCTCTCGGGCTTTCTTT. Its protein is CASSSRAFF.

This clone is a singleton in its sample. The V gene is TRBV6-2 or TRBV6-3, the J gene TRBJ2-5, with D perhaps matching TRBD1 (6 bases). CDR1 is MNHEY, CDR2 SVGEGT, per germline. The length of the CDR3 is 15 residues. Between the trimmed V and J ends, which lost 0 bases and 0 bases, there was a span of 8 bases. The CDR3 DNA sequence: TGTGCCAGCAGTTACTCCGGACAGTACCAAGAGACCCAGTACTTC. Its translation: CASSYSGQYQETQYF.

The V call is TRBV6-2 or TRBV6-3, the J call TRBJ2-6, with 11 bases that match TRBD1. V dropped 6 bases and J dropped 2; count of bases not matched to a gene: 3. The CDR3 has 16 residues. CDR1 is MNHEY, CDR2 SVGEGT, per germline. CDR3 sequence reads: CASSRDRGAGANVLTF. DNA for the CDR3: TGTGCCAGCAGCCGGGACAGGGGGGCTGGGGCCAACGTCCTGACTTTC.

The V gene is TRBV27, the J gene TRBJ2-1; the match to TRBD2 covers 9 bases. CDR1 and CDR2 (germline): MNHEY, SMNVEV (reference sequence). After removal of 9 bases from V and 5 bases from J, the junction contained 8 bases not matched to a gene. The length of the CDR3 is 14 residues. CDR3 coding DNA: TGTGCCAGTTTGGGACTAGCCAAGAACAATGAGCAGTTCTTC. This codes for CASLGLAKNNEQFF.

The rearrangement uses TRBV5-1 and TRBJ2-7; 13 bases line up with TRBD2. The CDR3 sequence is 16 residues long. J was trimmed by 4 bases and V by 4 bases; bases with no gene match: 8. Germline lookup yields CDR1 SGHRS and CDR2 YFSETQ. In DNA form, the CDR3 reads TGCGCCAGCAGCCCTACTAGCGGGGGGGCCCCATACGAGCAGTACTTC. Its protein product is CASSPTSGGAPYEQYF.

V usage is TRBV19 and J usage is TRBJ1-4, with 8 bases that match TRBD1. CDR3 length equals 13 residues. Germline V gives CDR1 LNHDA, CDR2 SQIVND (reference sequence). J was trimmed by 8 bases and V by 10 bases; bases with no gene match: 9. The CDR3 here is CATADRGGEKLFF. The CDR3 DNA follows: TGTGCCACCGCAGACAGGGGTGGCGAAAAACTGTTTTTT.

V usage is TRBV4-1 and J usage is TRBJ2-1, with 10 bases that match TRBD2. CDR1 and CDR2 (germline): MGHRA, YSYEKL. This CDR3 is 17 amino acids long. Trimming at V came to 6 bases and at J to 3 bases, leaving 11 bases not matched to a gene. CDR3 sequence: CASSPSPSGGLYNEQFF. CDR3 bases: TGCGCCAGCAGTCCTTCTCCTAGCGGGGGACTCTACAATGAGCAGTTCTTC.

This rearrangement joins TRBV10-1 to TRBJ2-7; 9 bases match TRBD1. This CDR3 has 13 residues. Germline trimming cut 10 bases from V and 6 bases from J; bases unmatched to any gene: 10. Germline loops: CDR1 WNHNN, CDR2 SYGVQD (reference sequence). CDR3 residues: CATNRDRDGEQYF. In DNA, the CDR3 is TGCGCCACCAACCGGGACAGGGACGGCGAGCAGTACTTC.

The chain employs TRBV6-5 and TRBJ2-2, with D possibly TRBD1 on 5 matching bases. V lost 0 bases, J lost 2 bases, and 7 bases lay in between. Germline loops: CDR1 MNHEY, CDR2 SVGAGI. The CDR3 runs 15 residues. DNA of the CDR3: TGTGCCAGCAGTTACTCGGGGCGTAACACCGGGGAGCTGTTTTTT. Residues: CASSYSGRNTGELFF.

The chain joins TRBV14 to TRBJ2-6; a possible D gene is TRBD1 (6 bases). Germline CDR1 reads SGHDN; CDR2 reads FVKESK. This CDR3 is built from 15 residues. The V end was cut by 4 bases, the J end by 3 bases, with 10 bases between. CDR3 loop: CASSLQGNGANVLTF. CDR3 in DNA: TGTGCCAGCAGCCTCCAGGGGAATGGGGCCAACGTCCTGACTTTC.

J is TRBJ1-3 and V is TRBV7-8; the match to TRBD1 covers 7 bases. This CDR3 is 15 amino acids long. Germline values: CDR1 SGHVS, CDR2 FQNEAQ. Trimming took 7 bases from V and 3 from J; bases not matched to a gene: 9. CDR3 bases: TGTGCCAGCACTCGAGACAGGGCATATGGAAACACCATATATTTT. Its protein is CASTRDRAYGNTIYF.

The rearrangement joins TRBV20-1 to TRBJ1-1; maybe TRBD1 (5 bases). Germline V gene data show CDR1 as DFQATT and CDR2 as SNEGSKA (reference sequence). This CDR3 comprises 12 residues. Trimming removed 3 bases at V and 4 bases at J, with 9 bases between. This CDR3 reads CSASQGVTEAFF. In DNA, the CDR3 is TGCAGTGCTAGTCAAGGGGTCACTGAAGCTTTCTTT.

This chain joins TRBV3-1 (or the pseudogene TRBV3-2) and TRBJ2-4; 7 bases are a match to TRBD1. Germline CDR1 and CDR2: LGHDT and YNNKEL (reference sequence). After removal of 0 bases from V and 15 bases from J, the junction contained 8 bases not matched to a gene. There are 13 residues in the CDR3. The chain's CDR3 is CASSQDTRGLLYF. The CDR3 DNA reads TGTGCCAGCAGCCAAGATACAAGGGGGCTTTTGTACTTC.

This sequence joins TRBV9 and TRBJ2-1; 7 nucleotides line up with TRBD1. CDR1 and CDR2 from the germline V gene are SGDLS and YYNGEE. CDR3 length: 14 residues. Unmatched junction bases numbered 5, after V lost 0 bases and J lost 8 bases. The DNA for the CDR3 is TGTGCCAGCAGCGTAGGGAAGGGGGCCGATGAGCAGTTCTTC. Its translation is CASSVGKGADEQFF.

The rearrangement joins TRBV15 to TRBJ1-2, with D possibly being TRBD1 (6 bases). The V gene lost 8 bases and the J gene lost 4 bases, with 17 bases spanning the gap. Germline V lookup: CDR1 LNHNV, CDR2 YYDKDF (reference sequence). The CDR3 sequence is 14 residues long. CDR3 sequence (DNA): TGTGCCACCGCCCGGGACAACCTCGGCTATGGCTACACCTTC. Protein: CATARDNLGYGYTF.

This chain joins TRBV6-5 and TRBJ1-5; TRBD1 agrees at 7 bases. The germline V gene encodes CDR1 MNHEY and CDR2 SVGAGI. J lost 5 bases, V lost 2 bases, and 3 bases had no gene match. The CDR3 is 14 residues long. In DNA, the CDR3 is TGTGCCAGCAGTTACGCAGGGGGTGATCAGCCCCAGCATTTT. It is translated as CASSYAGGDQPQHF.

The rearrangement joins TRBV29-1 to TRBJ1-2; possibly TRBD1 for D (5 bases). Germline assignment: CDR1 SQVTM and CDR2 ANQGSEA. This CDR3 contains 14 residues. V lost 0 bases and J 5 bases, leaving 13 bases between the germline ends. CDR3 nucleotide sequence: TGCAGCGTTGAAGAGGGGGGTATTCATTATGGCTACACCTTC. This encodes CSVEEGGIHYGYTF.

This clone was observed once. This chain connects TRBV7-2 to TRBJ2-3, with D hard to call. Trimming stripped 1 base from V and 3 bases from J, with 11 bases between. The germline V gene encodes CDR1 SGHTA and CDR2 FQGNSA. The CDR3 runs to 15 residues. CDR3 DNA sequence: TGTGCCAGCAGCTTAGATCTACCTCGGACAGATACGCAGTATTTT. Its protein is CASSLDLPRTDTQYF.

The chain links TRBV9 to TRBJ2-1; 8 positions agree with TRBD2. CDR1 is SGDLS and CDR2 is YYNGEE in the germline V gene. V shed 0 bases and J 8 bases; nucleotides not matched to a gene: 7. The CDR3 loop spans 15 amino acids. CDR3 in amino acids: CASSVGGTSVHEQFF. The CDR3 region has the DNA TGTGCCAGCAGCGTAGGAGGGACTAGTGTTCATGAGCAGTTCTTC.

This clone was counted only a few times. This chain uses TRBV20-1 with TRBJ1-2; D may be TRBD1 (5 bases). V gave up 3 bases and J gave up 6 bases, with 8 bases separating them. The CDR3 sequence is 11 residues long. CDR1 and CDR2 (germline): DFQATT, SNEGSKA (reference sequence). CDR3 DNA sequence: TGCAGTGCTAGCGGGGGAGATGGCTACACCTTC. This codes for CSASGGDGYTF.

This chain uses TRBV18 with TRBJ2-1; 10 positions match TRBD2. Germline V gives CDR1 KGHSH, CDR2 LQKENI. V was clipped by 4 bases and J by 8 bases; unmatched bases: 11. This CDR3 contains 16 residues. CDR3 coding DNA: TGTGCCAGCTCACGCGAGCGGGGGGGCCTTATAGATGAGCAGTTCTTC. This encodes CASSRERGGLIDEQFF.

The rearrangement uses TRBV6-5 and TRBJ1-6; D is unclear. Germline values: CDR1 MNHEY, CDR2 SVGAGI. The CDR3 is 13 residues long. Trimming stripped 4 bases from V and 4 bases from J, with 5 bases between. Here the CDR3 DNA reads TGTGCCAGCAGTTTCCTGTATAATTCACCCCTCCACTTT. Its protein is CASSFLYNSPLHF.

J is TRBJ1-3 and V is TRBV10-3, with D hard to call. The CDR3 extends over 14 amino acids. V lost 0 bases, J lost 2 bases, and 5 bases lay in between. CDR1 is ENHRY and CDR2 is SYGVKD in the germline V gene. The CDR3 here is CAISESSAGNTIYF. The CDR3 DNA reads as TGTGCCATCAGTGAGTCCTCAGCTGGAAACACCATATATTTT.